Each of the 6 T cell receptor beta chains below was sequenced from the same sample in a study of T cell responses to AZD1222 COVID-19 vaccine (dated by TCRdb to 2020 to 2022). According to the study, the label for this sample's time point signals: baseline before first vaccination. Preparation of the library involved the immunoSEQ multiplex PCR assay. The immuneACCESS repertoire file appears here via TCRdb, limited to in-frame rearrangements. These files lack a portion of the clones; in checked studies, under half of the deficit traces to unresolved V genes, and the cause of the others is not known. The sample data list about 130,000 clones, and approximately 90% of these were observed just once. Under 2% of the sample comes from the top ten. The sample in question was peripheral blood, obtained on day 0 of AZD1222 vaccination. These receptors were taken from an adult in good health.

This clone was recorded only once. The V gene is TRBV5-5, the J gene TRBJ2-7, with TRBD1 as a possible D gene (5 bases). The CDR3 runs to 15 residues. Per the germline V gene, CDR1 is SGHKS and CDR2 is YYEKEE (reference sequence). V was trimmed by 3 bases and J by 2 bases, leaving 15 bases between them. The CDR3, as DNA: TGTGCCAGCAGCTCTTATGACAGTATAACCTACGAGCAGTACTTC. Protein product: CASSSYDSITYEQYF.

This rearrangement joins TRBV18 to TRBJ1-3; tentatively, D is TRBD1 (6 bases). Germline V gene sequence: CDR1 KGHSH, CDR2 LQKENI. The CDR3 is 15 residues long. V lost 0 bases, J lost 7 bases, and 13 bases lay in between. The CDR3 DNA reads TGTGCCAGCTCACCACCGCGGCAGGGGAGGAACACCATATATTTT. Translation: CASSPPRQGRNTIYF.

V is TRBV6-4 and J is TRBJ1-2; D not resolved. Germline CDR1 reads MRHNA; CDR2 reads SNTAGT. Trimming removed 2 bases at V and 3 bases at J, with 7 bases between. The CDR3 covers 13 residues. Here the CDR3 DNA reads TGTGCCAGCAGTGACAACGATTACTATGGCTACACCTTC. This codes for CASSDNDYYGYTF.

This clone was picked up a small number of times. The chain uses TRBV14 and TRBJ1-2; D call uncertain. In germline, CDR1 is SGHDN, CDR2 FVKESK. This CDR3 contains 15 residues. The germline V and J ends were trimmed by 0 bases and 8 bases, with 16 bases remaining between them. CDR3 loop: CASSQDMGSAGGYTF. The CDR3 nucleotides read TGTGCCAGCAGCCAAGATATGGGATCTGCTGGAGGCTACACCTTC.

This chain uses TRBV4-1 with TRBJ2-1, with a tentative D call TRBD1 (5 bases). The germline V and J ends were trimmed by 1 base and 1 base, with 17 bases remaining between them. The CDR3 has 18 amino acids. CDR1 MGHRA and CDR2 YSYEKL come from the germline V gene. The CDR3 reads CASSQVDMGMVSYNEQFF. CDR3 nucleotide sequence: TGCGCCAGCAGCCAAGTGGACATGGGGATGGTGTCCTACAATGAGCAGTTCTTC.

V and J are TRBV6-4 and TRBJ1-1, with 7 bases lining up with TRBD1. Germline CDR1 MRHNA, CDR2 SNTAGT. Germline trimming cut 6 bases from V and 4 bases from J; bases unmatched to any gene: 5. The CDR3 has 13 amino acids. Written as DNA, the CDR3 is TGTGCCAGCAGGCGGGACAGTATCACTGAAGCTTTCTTT. Translating gives CASRRDSITEAFF.